This T cell receptor beta chain appears in the sequencing data of a study of tumor-infiltrating lymphocytes in primary liver carcinoma. Unsorted bulk tissue of about 20-32 mg yielded co-extracted RNA and DNA. CDR3 length: 13 residues. Germline-derived CDR1 and CDR2 are GTSNPN and SVGIG (reference sequence). V was trimmed by 4 bases and J by 1 base, leaving 10 bases between them. A primer in the constant region served to generate TCR beta cDNA from 450 to 650 ng of total RNA. A slightly modified ARM-PCR protocol with three nested multiplex PCR rounds produced these TCR beta libraries. The opening two PCR rounds, about 10 cycles each, paired TRBV1-TRBV30 forward primers with a C-beta reverse primer. TCRdb reprocessed the multiplex PCR reads with MiXCR, giving one entry per CDR3 protein. The sample records 90,000 to 150,000 distinct CDR3 sequences, about 59% being singletons.

This sequence originates from a woman aged 60-75 years with primary liver carcinoma and hepatitis B virus infection. The chain combines TRBV30 with TRBJ1-1; TRBD1 might be the D (6 bases). The sample was liver tumor tissue from sampling region 1. As for subset: tumor region T1, superior pole. CDR3 sequence (DNA): TGTGCCTGGAACGGACAGACGAACACTGAAGCTTTCTTT. Residues: CAWNGQTNTEAFF.